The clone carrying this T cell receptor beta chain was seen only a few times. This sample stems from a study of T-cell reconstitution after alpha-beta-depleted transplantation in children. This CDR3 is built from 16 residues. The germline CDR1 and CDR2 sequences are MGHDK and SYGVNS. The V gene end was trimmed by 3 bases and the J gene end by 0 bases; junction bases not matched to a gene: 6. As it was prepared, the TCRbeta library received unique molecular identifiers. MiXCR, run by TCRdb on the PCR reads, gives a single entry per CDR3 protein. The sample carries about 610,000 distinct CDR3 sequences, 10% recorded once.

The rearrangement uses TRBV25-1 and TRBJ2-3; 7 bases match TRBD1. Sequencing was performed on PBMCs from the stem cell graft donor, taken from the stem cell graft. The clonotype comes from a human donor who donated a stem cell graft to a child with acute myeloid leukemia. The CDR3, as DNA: TGTGCCAGCAGTGATCCCAGGGGGATAAGCACAGATACGCAGTATTTT. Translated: CASSDPRGISTDTQYF.